What follows are 26 T cell receptor beta chains derived from one specimen sequenced in a study of cytomegalovirus exposure and HLA in healthy donors. Amplification used 60 Vbeta primers and 13 Jbeta primers. Assay used: immunoSEQ multiplex PCR; TCRdb lists only in-frame clones, some missing. The sample records 100,000 or so clones, roughly 78% being singletons. Sequencing used PBMCs. Receptors were obtained from a woman aged 40 to 55 in good health and CMV-seropositive.

The rearrangement uses TRBV29-1 and TRBJ2-2, with no clear D. The CDR3 has 12 amino acids. CDR1 and CDR2 (germline): SQVTM, ANQGSEA. With 4 bases removed from V and 7 bases from J, the gap between germline ends came to 10 bases. The CDR3 spells CSVVSSHGELFF. The DNA of the CDR3 is TGCAGCGTTGTTTCGAGCCACGGGGAGCTGTTTTTT.

The V gene is TRBV2, the J gene TRBJ2-3; 8 nucleotides line up with TRBD1. Unmatched junction bases numbered 8, after V lost 7 bases and J lost 5 bases. The V gene's germline CDR1 is SNHLY and CDR2 FYNNEI. The CDR3 extends over 14 amino acids. CDR3 sequence reads: CASNAGQEGDTQYF. The CDR3 nucleotides are TGTGCCAGCAATGCGGGACAGGAGGGAGATACGCAGTATTTT.

J is TRBJ1-1 and V is TRBV18; D not certain. V shed 9 bases and J shed 3 bases, with 17 bases lying between them. CDR3 length equals 14 residues. Germline V gene lookup returns CDR1 KGHSH and CDR2 LQKENI. The CDR3 nucleotides read TGTGCCAGTCATTCACAGACCGGGGACACTGAAGCTTTCTTT. Its protein is CASHSQTGDTEAFF.

This chain connects TRBV5-1 to TRBJ2-5; TRBD2 matches at 10 bases. Germline V CDR1 and CDR2: SGHRS, YFSETQ. Trimming at V came to 4 bases and at J to 2 bases, leaving 8 bases not matched to a gene. The CDR3 extends over 16 amino acids. The CDR3 nucleotides are TGCGCCAGCAGCCTACGGACTAGCGGAATACAAGAGACCCAGTACTTC. Its protein is CASSLRTSGIQETQYF.

The rearrangement joins TRBV7-9 to TRBJ2-1; 9 bases match TRBD1. Per germline, CDR1 SEHNR and CDR2 FQNEAQ (reference sequence). V lost 1 base and J lost 7; bases outside the gene matches: 5. This CDR3 comprises 15 residues. As DNA, the CDR3 is TGTGCCAGCAGCTTAGAACTGGGACAGGGAAATGAGCAGTTCTTC. Its protein is CASSLELGQGNEQFF.

V usage is TRBV7-3 and J usage is TRBJ1-1; D unclear. The CDR3 sequence is 13 residues long. With 6 bases removed from V and 4 bases from J, the gap between germline ends came to 12 bases. Germline V CDR1 and CDR2: SGHTA, FQGTGA. CDR3 sequence: CASSLSGGTEAFF. In DNA form, the CDR3 reads TGTGCCAGCAGTTTGTCCGGAGGCACTGAAGCTTTCTTT. The complete variable domain, with remaining parts taken from reference TRBV7-3 and TRBJ1-1, reads GAGVSQTPSNKVTEKGKYVELRCDPISGHTALYWYRQSLGQGPEFLIYFQGTGAADDSGLPNDRFFAVRPEGSVSTLKIQRTERGDSAVYLCASSLSGGTEAFFGQGTRLTVV.

The chain has TRBV7-3 and TRBJ1-1; D gene ambiguous. This CDR3 spans 14 amino acids. Germline V gives CDR1 SGHTA, CDR2 FQGTGA. The V gene lost 4 bases and the J gene lost 3 bases, with 12 bases spanning the gap. This CDR3 reads CASSYSGGDTEAFF. Here the CDR3 DNA reads TGTGCCAGCAGCTACTCTGGCGGGGACACTGAAGCTTTCTTT.

The CDR3 DNA is TGTGCCGAGTCCCACGGGGAGCTGTTTTTT. Translation gives CAESHGELFF. J is TRBJ2-2 and V is TRBV7-9; no firm D call. Trimming pared 11 bases from V and 7 bases from J, leaving 8 bases between. Germline V CDR1 and CDR2: SEHNR, FQNEAQ (reference sequence). This CDR3 contains 10 residues. Together with reference TRBV7-9 and TRBJ2-2, the CDR3 gives the full variable domain: DTGVSQNPRHKITKRGQNVTFRCDPISEHNRLYWYRQTLGQGPEFLTYFQNEAQLEKSRLLSDRFSAERPKGSFSTLEIQRTEQGDSAMYLCAESHGELFFGEGSRLTVL.

The chain uses TRBV5-8 and TRBJ2-2, with 9 nucleotides matching TRBD1. The ends lost 0 bases at V and 6 bases at J; junction bases unmatched: 0. The germline V gene has CDR1 SGHTS and CDR2 YDEGEE. This CDR3 region has 14 residues. For the CDR3, the DNA is TGTGCCAGCAGCTTGGGACAGGGGGCCGGGGAGCTGTTTTTT. Its translation is CASSLGQGAGELFF.

This clone was seen a few times. The chain couples TRBV5-4 to TRBJ2-3, with 7 bases matching TRBD1. J was trimmed by 6 bases and V by 4 bases; bases with no gene match: 8. Germline V CDR1 and CDR2: SGHNT, YYREEE (reference sequence). This CDR3 has 14 amino acids. The CDR3 reads CASSAQGVSDTQYF. CDR3 coding DNA: TGTGCCAGCAGCGCCCAGGGGGTTTCGGATACGCAGTATTTT.

The chain combines TRBV19 with TRBJ2-7, with D possibly matching TRBD2 (5 bases). Germline V gives CDR1 LNHDA, CDR2 SQIVND (reference sequence). Trimming took 3 bases from V and 6 from J, leaving 15 bases between them. The CDR3 runs 14 residues. DNA of the CDR3: TGTGCCAGTAGTATCGGGCTAGCTCTCACCGAGCAGTACTTC. The encoded protein is CASSIGLALTEQYF.

CDR3 loop: CASSSLSGLGEKLFF. Here the CDR3 DNA reads TGTGCCAGCAGCTCCCTCTCAGGGCTGGGTGAAAAACTGTTTTTT. V usage is TRBV7-9 and J usage is TRBJ1-4; TRBD1 might be the D (5 bases). The CDR3 spans 15 residues. Trimming shortened V by 4 bases and J by 7 bases, and 16 bases separated the two germline ends. Per germline, CDR1 SEHNR and CDR2 FQNEAQ (reference sequence).

The chain uses TRBV7-2 and TRBJ2-7, with TRBD2 matching over 7 bases. Germline lookup yields CDR1 SGHTA and CDR2 FQGNSA. V trimming: 2 bases; J trimming: 2 bases; junction bases outside the gene matches: 6. The CDR3 contains 15 residues. The chain's CDR3 is CASSLHREATYEQYF. The CDR3 DNA reads as TGTGCCAGCAGCTTACACCGGGAGGCAACCTACGAGCAGTACTTC.

A few counts support this clone. This sample also contains other DNA sequences that code for the same CDR3. The chain links TRBV11-3 to TRBJ2-3; 9 bases match TRBD1. Trimming removed 1 base from V and 4 bases from J; junction bases left unmatched: 0. There are 14 residues in the CDR3. Looked up from germline, CDR1 is SGHNT and CDR2 is YENEEA. CDR3 region: CASSLGQGADTQYF. CDR3 DNA: TGTGCCAGCAGCTTAGGACAGGGGGCAGATACGCAGTATTTT.

The chain uses TRBV18 and TRBJ2-7, with D possibly being TRBD2 (6 bases). V gave up 2 bases and J gave up 0 bases, with 20 bases separating them. CDR3 length: 18 residues. Germline values: CDR1 KGHSH, CDR2 LQKENI. The CDR3 spells CASSPGRSSGLLSYEQYF. The CDR3 DNA sequence: TGTGCCAGCTCACCAGGTAGATCCAGCGGGCTTCTCTCCTACGAGCAGTACTTC.

V usage is TRBV6-6 and J usage is TRBJ1-1; D is unresolved. Trimming took 5 bases from V and 0 from J, leaving 10 bases between them. Germline CDR1 is MNHNY and CDR2 is SVGAGI (reference sequence). The CDR3 has 14 residues. CDR3: CASSVWQVNTEAFF. In DNA, the CDR3 is TGTGCCAGCAGTGTTTGGCAGGTGAACACTGAAGCTTTCTTT.

The rearrangement uses TRBV18 and TRBJ2-3; no reliable D call. Trimming cost V 2 bases and J 3 bases, with 3 bases left between them. The CDR3 length is 12 residues. The germline gives CDR1 KGHSH, CDR2 LQKENI. In DNA form, the CDR3 reads TGTGCCAGCTCACCAGCGACAGATACGCAGTATTTT. Translating it yields CASSPATDTQYF.

The V and J genes are TRBV15 and TRBJ1-2; TRBD1 matches at 7 bases. V dropped 0 bases and J dropped 8; count of bases not matched to a gene: 12. From germline, CDR1 is LNHNV and CDR2 YYDKDF (reference sequence). The CDR3 is made up of 16 amino acids. For the CDR3, the DNA is TGTGCCACCAGCAGAGATGCCAAGGAGGGGGCGTGGGGCTACACCTTC. This translates into CATSRDAKEGAWGYTF.

The chain uses TRBV7-2 and TRBJ2-6, with 9 bases that match TRBD2. Losses at the gene ends were 2 bases for V and 0 bases for J; bases not matched to a gene: 2. Germline assignment: CDR1 SGHTA and CDR2 FQGNSA. The CDR3 is made up of 17 amino acids. The chain's CDR3 is CASSLLAGISGANVLTF. CDR3 in DNA: TGTGCCAGCAGCTTACTAGCGGGAATCTCTGGGGCCAACGTCCTGACTTTC.

This clone was detected only a few times. This chain connects TRBV6-1 to TRBJ2-6, with 7 bases aligning to TRBD1. Trimming at V came to 6 bases and at J to 4 bases, leaving 6 bases not matched to a gene. The V gene's germline CDR1 is MNHNS and CDR2 SASEGT. This CDR3 spans 15 amino acids. Written as DNA, the CDR3 is TGTGCCAGCAGCTACAGGGGTACCGGGGCCAACGTCCTGACTTTC. Its translation is CASSYRGTGANVLTF.

The chain is built from TRBV7-2 and TRBJ2-3; TRBD2 aligns across 7 bases. V shed 1 base and J 2 bases; nucleotides not matched to a gene: 6. This CDR3 region has 16 residues. In germline, CDR1 is SGHTA, CDR2 FQGNSA. The CDR3 coding sequence is TGTGCCAGCAGCTTAGTAGGAGCGGGACCCACAGATACGCAGTATTTT. Residues: CASSLVGAGPTDTQYF. Combining the CDR3 with reference TRBV7-2 and TRBJ2-3 gives the whole variable domain GAGVSQSPSNKVTEKGKDVELRCDPISGHTALYWYRQSLGQGLEFLIYFQGNSAPDKSGLPSDRFSAERTGGSVSTLTIQRTQQEDSAVYLCASSLVGAGPTDTQYFGPGTRLTVL.

The chain couples TRBV19 to TRBJ1-5; 7 nucleotides agree with TRBD1. The CDR3 contains 15 residues. In germline, CDR1 is LNHDA, CDR2 SQIVND (reference sequence). Trimming took 8 bases from V and 2 from J; bases not matched to a gene: 9. CDR3 protein: CASGHRGWGNQPQHF. In DNA form, the CDR3 reads TGTGCCAGTGGACACAGGGGCTGGGGCAATCAGCCCCAGCATTTT. The full variable domain, rest sourced from reference TRBV19 and TRBJ1-5, is DGGITQSPKYLFRKEGQNVTLSCEQNLNHDAMYWYRQDPGQGLRLIYYSQIVNDFQKGDIAEGYSVSREKKESFPLTVTSAQKNPTAFYLCASGHRGWGNQPQHFGDGTRLSIL.

The chain combines TRBV5-1 with TRBJ1-1; tentative D call: TRBD1 (5 bases). CDR3 size: 14 residues. Germline CDR1 reads SGHRS; CDR2 reads YFSETQ. The V gene lost 5 bases and the J gene lost 6 bases, with 17 bases spanning the gap. Written as DNA, the CDR3 is TGCGCCAGCAGACCCGACGCCGGAGGGGCTGAAGCTTTCTTT. Translating gives CASRPDAGGAEAFF.

There are a few counts of this clone. The chain is built from TRBV28 and TRBJ1-4, with no clear D. The CDR3 length is 12 residues. In germline, CDR1 is MDHEN, CDR2 SYDVKM. V was trimmed by 8 bases and J by 9 bases, leaving 13 bases between them. The CDR3 loop reads CASAGLIQKLFF. The CDR3 nucleotides read TGTGCCAGCGCAGGTCTAATCCAAAAACTGTTTTTT.

In DNA, the CDR3 is TGTGCCAGCTCACCAGCGGGGGACAGGGTTGAAAAACTGTTTTTT. This sequence encodes CASSPAGDRVEKLFF. The chain combines TRBV18 with TRBJ1-4, with 9 bases aligning to TRBD1. The CDR3 length is 15 residues. Unmatched junction bases numbered 5, after V lost 2 bases and J lost 7 bases. The V gene's germline CDR1 is KGHSH and CDR2 LQKENI.

This clone was seen only once. The chain combines TRBV27 with TRBJ2-5, with D possibly matching TRBD1 (6 bases). V was cut by 6 bases and J by 5 bases, with 16 bases left in between. The CDR3 has 14 residues. Germline CDR1 reads MNHEY; CDR2 reads SMNVEV (reference sequence). The CDR3 spells CASSRGRNLETQYF. The CDR3, as DNA: TGTGCCAGCAGCAGGGGAAGAAATCTGGAGACCCAGTACTTC.